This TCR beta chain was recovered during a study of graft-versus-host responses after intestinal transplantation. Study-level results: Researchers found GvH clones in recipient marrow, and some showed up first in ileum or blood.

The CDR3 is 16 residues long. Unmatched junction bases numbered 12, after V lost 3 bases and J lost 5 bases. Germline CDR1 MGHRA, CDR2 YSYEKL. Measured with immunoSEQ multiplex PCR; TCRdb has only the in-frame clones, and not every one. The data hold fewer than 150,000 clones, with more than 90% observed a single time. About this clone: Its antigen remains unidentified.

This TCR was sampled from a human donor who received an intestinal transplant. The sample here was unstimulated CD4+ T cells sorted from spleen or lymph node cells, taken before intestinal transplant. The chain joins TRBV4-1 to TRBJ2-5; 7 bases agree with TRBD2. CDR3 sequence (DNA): TGCGCCAGCAGCCAGGGGGACTACCCCAAAACCGAGACCCAGTACTTC. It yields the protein CASSQGDYPKTETQYF.